Shown below are 26 T cell receptor beta chains from a single sample sequenced in a study of blood T cell repertoires in COVID-19. This table comes from immunoSEQ multiplex PCR, and its TCRdb copy is limited to in-frame clones, with some not included. The sample shows over 130,000 clones, about 90% of them seen only once. Sequencing was done on a sample of peripheral blood. The receptors stem from a woman aged 55-70 years with active or convalescent COVID-19.

V is TRBV6-5 and J is TRBJ1-5; no clear D gene. The V gene's germline CDR1 is MNHEY and CDR2 SVGAGI. The V and J ends lost 6 bases and 4 bases respectively, with 16 bases between them. The CDR3 totals 15 residues. The CDR3 reads CASSLIPGGNQPQHF. The CDR3 DNA reads as TGTGCCAGCAGCCTAATTCCGGGAGGAAATCAGCCCCAGCATTTT.

This chain joins TRBV5-1 and TRBJ1-5, with unresolved D. Germline CDR1 is SGHRS and CDR2 is YFSETQ. This CDR3 is built from 17 residues. Trimming removed 4 bases from V and 2 bases from J, with 19 bases in between. CDR3 nucleotides: TGCGCCAGCAGCGCGGGAGCGCAGTCCATGGGCAATCAGCCCCAGCATTTT. Its translation is CASSAGAQSMGNQPQHF.

V and J are TRBV5-1 and TRBJ2-3; D call uncertain. CDR3 length: 15 residues. Germline V gene data show CDR1 as SGHRS and CDR2 as YFSETQ. The V end lost 0 bases, the J end lost 3 bases, and 11 bases lay between the germline ends. The CDR3 spells CASSLASAGTDTQYF. The DNA for the CDR3 is TGCGCCAGCAGCTTGGCCAGTGCTGGTACAGATACGCAGTATTTT. The full variable domain, completed using reference TRBV5-1 and TRBJ2-3, is KAGVTQTPRYLIKTRGQQVTLSCSPISGHRSVSWYQQTPGQGLQFLFEYFSETQRNKGNFPGRFSGRQFSNSRSEMNVSTLELGDSALYLCASSLASAGTDTQYFGPGTRLTVL.

The chain recombines TRBV7-2 with TRBJ2-3, with TRBD1 identical over 11 bases. The J segment lost 7 bases and the V segment lost 1 base, leaving 10 bases of the junction unmatched. The CDR3 is 17 residues long. The germline CDR1 and CDR2 sequences are SGHTA and FQGNSA. CDR3 sequence reads: CASSLGTGTGGINTQYF. CDR3 in DNA: TGTGCCAGCAGCTTAGGGACCGGGACAGGGGGGATAAATACGCAGTATTTT.

This clone has a handful of counts. This chain links TRBV19 with TRBJ2-7; D is possibly TRBD1 (6 bases). Germline CDR1 and CDR2: LNHDA and SQIVND (reference sequence). Trimming took 5 bases from V and 2 from J, leaving 13 bases between them. This CDR3 is built from 14 residues. In DNA, the CDR3 is TGTGCCAGTAGTTTAGGACAGTCAACCTACGAGCAGTACTTC. It is translated as CASSLGQSTYEQYF.

This sequence joins TRBV10-3 and TRBJ1-2; TRBD1 might be the D (5 bases). The CDR3 consists of 15 residues. Germline V gene lookup returns CDR1 ENHRY and CDR2 SYGVKD. V gave up 4 bases and J gave up 5 bases, with 17 bases separating them. CDR3 sequence: CAISASGGDGYGYTF. The CDR3 nucleotides are TGTGCCATCAGTGCTTCGGGAGGGGATGGGTATGGCTACACCTTC.

V gene TRBV4-3 combines with J gene TRBJ2-2; 10 positions agree with TRBD2. Trimming cost V 0 bases and J 6 bases; bases outside gene matches: 4. Germline values: CDR1 LGHNA, CDR2 YSLEER. The length of the CDR3 is 16 residues. The CDR3, as DNA: TGCGCCAGCAGCCAAGATCCCAGCGGGGGGGCCGGGGAGCTGTTTTTT. It encodes CASSQDPSGGAGELFF.

The chain combines TRBV5-5 with TRBJ1-1; no clear D gene. This CDR3 comprises 13 residues. V was clipped by 4 bases and J by 6 bases, with 13 bases between them. Germline V gene lookup returns CDR1 SGHKS and CDR2 YYEKEE (reference sequence). DNA for the CDR3: TGTGCCAGCAGCCTCGGACCCGGGGCTGAAGCTTTCTTT. Translating it yields CASSLGPGAEAFF. Filled out from reference TRBV5-5 and TRBJ1-1, the complete variable domain reads DAGVTQSPTHLIKTRGQQVTLRCSPISGHKSVSWYQQVLGQGPQFIFQYYEKEERGRGNFPDRFSARQFPNYSSELNVNALLLGDSALYLCASSLGPGAEAFFGQGTRLTVV.

The rearrangement uses TRBV7-2 and TRBJ2-7; 10 positions agree with TRBD2. CDR3 length equals 15 residues. Germline-derived CDR1 and CDR2 are SGHTA and FQGNSA. The V and J ends lost 1 base and 5 bases, in that order; junction bases with no gene match: 5. The CDR3 sequence: CASSLGYGTSDEQYF. The CDR3 DNA sequence: TGTGCCAGCAGCTTAGGATACGGGACTAGCGACGAGCAGTACTTC.

The chain uses TRBV2 and TRBJ1-6, with 10 bases fitting TRBD1. The germline V gene encodes CDR1 SNHLY and CDR2 FYNNEI. The V segment lost 5 bases and the J segment 10 bases; nucleotides outside the gene matches: 5. The CDR3 covers 14 residues. The DNA of the CDR3 is TGTGCCAGCAGTCTGACAGGGGGCGAGTCACCCCTCCACTTT. Amino acid sequence: CASSLTGGESPLHF.

CDR3 nucleotides: TGTGCCAGCAGCGTAGGTCTGGGGGCCTATGGCTACACCTTC. Translating it yields CASSVGLGAYGYTF. The chain recombines TRBV9 with TRBJ1-2; a weak D match, TRBD1 (6 bases). CDR3 length equals 14 residues. The germline gives CDR1 SGDLS, CDR2 YYNGEE. V gave up 0 bases and J gave up 4 bases, with 10 bases separating them.

The chain links TRBV11-2 to TRBJ2-7; D uncertain. The CDR3 extends over 14 amino acids. V lost 2 bases, J lost 0 bases, and 8 bases lay in between. CDR1 and CDR2 from the germline V gene are SGHAT and FQNNGV. The chain's CDR3 is CASSLSRFSYEQYF. The CDR3 nucleotides are TGTGCCAGCAGCTTAAGCAGGTTCTCCTACGAGCAGTACTTC.

J is TRBJ2-7 and V is TRBV3-1 (or the pseudogene TRBV3-2); D unclear. With 4 bases removed from V and 4 bases from J, the gap between germline ends came to 11 bases. From germline, CDR1 is LGHDT and CDR2 YNNKEL (reference sequence). The CDR3 totals 13 residues. DNA of the CDR3: TGTGCCAGCAGCCCCCCGGGTTCTTACGAGCAGTACTTC. This translates into CASSPPGSYEQYF.

The chain links TRBV10-1 to TRBJ1-2; 8 bases are shared with TRBD1. The CDR3 runs to 13 residues. Germline V gene lookup returns CDR1 WNHNN and CDR2 SYGVQD (reference sequence). V shed 9 bases and J 2 bases; nucleotides not matched to a gene: 5. For the CDR3, the DNA is TGCGCCAGGGGGACAGGCATAAACTATGGCTACACCTTC. Translation: CARGTGINYGYTF.

The chain couples TRBV6-5 to TRBJ2-7; weak D call: TRBD2 (5 bases). The CDR3 is 13 amino acids. The germline CDR1 and CDR2 sequences are MNHEY and SVGAGI. Trimming shortened V by 6 bases and J by 6 bases, and 15 bases separated the two germline ends. The chain's CDR3 is CASRQGGGVEQYF. CDR3 sequence (DNA): TGTGCCAGCAGGCAAGGAGGTGGCGTCGAGCAGTACTTC.

The chain links TRBV2 to TRBJ2-7; 7 bases line up with TRBD2. The CDR3 extends over 14 amino acids. The V gene's germline CDR1 is SNHLY and CDR2 FYNNEI. Trimming cost V 4 bases and J 0 bases; bases outside gene matches: 3. The chain's CDR3 is CASSGLAGSYEQYF. CDR3 coding DNA: TGTGCCAGCAGTGGGTTAGCGGGCTCCTACGAGCAGTACTTC.

The chain is built from TRBV12-3 or TRBV12-4 and TRBJ1-1, with D possibly matching TRBD1 (5 bases). V lost 6 bases, J lost 5 bases, and 10 bases lay in between. The CDR3 length is 12 residues. The CDR3 is CASRGARTEAFF. The CDR3 nucleotides are TGTGCCAGCAGAGGGGCACGGACTGAAGCTTTCTTT.

This clone was counted between two and nine times. The chain has TRBV5-1 and TRBJ1-5; 8 bases line up with TRBD1. This CDR3 is built from 14 residues. Germline lookup yields CDR1 SGHRS and CDR2 YFSETQ. V trimming: 2 bases; J trimming: 7 bases; junction bases outside the gene matches: 5. The CDR3 is CASSFDRGGQPQHF. DNA of the CDR3: TGCGCCAGCAGCTTCGACAGGGGAGGCCAGCCCCAGCATTTT. The entire variable domain, with the rest obtained from reference TRBV5-1 and TRBJ1-5, is as follows: KAGVTQTPRYLIKTRGQQVTLSCSPISGHRSVSWYQQTPGQGLQFLFEYFSETQRNKGNFPGRFSGRQFSNSRSEMNVSTLELGDSALYLCASSFDRGGQPQHFGDGTRLSIL.

The V call is TRBV15, the J call TRBJ1-5; TRBD1 agrees at 10 bases. CDR3 size: 18 residues. Germline V gene sequence: CDR1 LNHNV, CDR2 YYDKDF (reference sequence). The V gene end was trimmed by 0 bases and the J gene end by 5 bases; junction bases not matched to a gene: 10. DNA of the CDR3: TGTGCCACCAGCAGAGATTGGGGCTCGACAGGGGGCCATCAGCCCCAGCATTTT. The encoded protein is CATSRDWGSTGGHQPQHF. The full variable domain, its missing parts supplied by reference TRBV15 and TRBJ1-5, is DAMVIQNPRYQVTQFGKPVTLSCSQTLNHNVMYWYQQKSSQAPKLLFHYYDKDFNNEADTPDNFQSRRPNTSFCFLDIRSPGLGDTAMYLCATSRDWGSTGGHQPQHFGDGTRLSIL.

The chain uses TRBV6-2 or TRBV6-3 and TRBJ1-2; 9 nucleotides line up with TRBD1. Germline V gives CDR1 MNHEY, CDR2 SVGEGT. The CDR3 spans 16 residues. Unmatched junction bases numbered 12, after V lost 5 bases and J lost 5 bases. The CDR3 is CASSGDREPSFYGYTF. Here the CDR3 DNA reads TGTGCCAGCAGTGGGGACAGGGAGCCTTCGTTTTATGGCTACACCTTC.

The chain is built from TRBV2 and TRBJ2-3, with 8 bases that match TRBD1. CDR3 size: 17 residues. The trim removed 5 bases at V and 0 bases at J, leaving 10 bases unmatched. CDR1 and CDR2 (germline): SNHLY, FYNNEI. This CDR3 is CASSPYRTGLSTDTQYF. As DNA, the CDR3 is TGTGCCAGCAGTCCTTATAGGACAGGGTTGAGCACAGATACGCAGTATTTT.

This chain links TRBV10-3 with TRBJ2-3, with 16 bases matching TRBD2. From germline, CDR1 is ENHRY and CDR2 SYGVKD. J lost 0 bases, V lost 10 bases, and 7 bases had no gene match. This CDR3 has 17 amino acids. The CDR3 DNA reads as TGTGCCACCAGAGGGACTAGCGGGGGGGCTAGCACAGATACGCAGTATTTT. Translation gives CATRGTSGGASTDTQYF.

The chain couples TRBV9 to TRBJ2-2; possibly TRBD1 for D (5 bases). Trimming took 0 bases from V and 4 from J, leaving 16 bases between them. The length of the CDR3 is 17 residues. Per the germline V gene, CDR1 is SGDLS and CDR2 is YYNGEE. The CDR3: CASSVVPGRGTTGELFF. In nucleotides, the CDR3 is TGTGCCAGCAGCGTAGTTCCAGGGCGAGGAACCACCGGGGAGCTGTTTTTT.

V and J are TRBV27 and TRBJ2-7, with TRBD1 identical over 9 bases. Germline trimming cut 5 bases from V and 7 bases from J; bases unmatched to any gene: 12. The length of the CDR3 is 15 residues. The germline V gene encodes CDR1 MNHEY and CDR2 SMNVEV (reference sequence). As DNA, the CDR3 is TGTGCCAGCAGTCGCTCTTGGACAGGGGCCAGGGAGCAGTACTTC. This translates into CASSRSWTGAREQYF.

Concerning this clone itself: One end of the junction varies from germline; a read error may be responsible. The rearrangement uses TRBV9 and TRBJ1-2; a possible D gene is TRBD1 (6 bases). The germline gives CDR1 SGDLS, CDR2 YYNGEE. This CDR3 is built from 14 residues. DNA for the CDR3: TGTGCCAGCAGCACACCAGGGGCTAACTATGGCTATACCTTC. Protein product: CASSTPGANYGYTF.

The V and J genes are TRBV2 and TRBJ2-6; the D gene is possibly TRBD1 (6 bases). Germline V CDR1 and CDR2: SNHLY, FYNNEI. The CDR3 has 15 amino acids. V lost 8 bases to trimming and J lost 0 bases, with 11 bases between them. CDR3 in amino acids: CASGTGYSGANVLTF. In nucleotides, the CDR3 is TGTGCCAGCGGTACAGGGTACTCTGGGGCCAACGTCCTGACTTTC. Drawing the rest from reference TRBV2 and TRBJ2-6, the complete variable domain is EPEVTQTPSHQVTQMGQEVILRCVPISNHLYFYWYRQILGQKVEFLVSFYNNEISEKSEIFDDQFSVERPDGSNFTLKIRSTKLEDSAMYFCASGTGYSGANVLTFGAGSRLTVL.